These T cell receptor beta chains were read from a single sample in a study of cytomegalovirus exposure and HLA in healthy donors. Using immunoSEQ multiplex PCR, the repertoire was profiled, and TCRdb retains in-frame clones only, with some absent. Here the sample spans 150,000 to 200,000 clones, 80% to 85% being singletons. Specimen: PBMCs. The source is a woman aged 25 to 39 in good health and CMV-seronegative. CDR3s include the opening cysteine and the closing phenylalanine or tryptophan. A D gene is named only where the DNA matches it firmly. Clone sizes are given selectively: once, few, many, or a class where the clone is expanded.

abundance,v_gene,d_gene,j_gene,CDR3nt,CDR3aa
.,TRBV28,TRBD2,TRBJ2-3,TGTGCCAGCAGTCCCACTATCGGACTAGCGGGAGATGCAGATACGCAGTATTTT,CASSPTIGLAGDADTQYF
few,TRBV11-2,.,TRBJ1-2,TGTGCCAGCAGCTCCTACCGGGGGGGAGGCGGCTACACCTTC,CASSSYRGGGGYTF
.,TRBV14,TRBD2,TRBJ2-1,TGTGCCAGCAGCAAGCGGGGAGCGGTCTACAATGAGCAGTTCTTC,CASSKRGAVYNEQFF
.,TRBV10-3,TRBD1,TRBJ2-5,TGTGCCATCAGTGACCCTGGGACAGCCCAAGAGACCCAGTACTTC,CAISDPGTAQETQYF
.,TRBV5-6,TRBD2,TRBJ2-1,TGTGCCAGCAGCTTGGGTCCTAGCGGGGGGAACAATGAGCAGTTCTTC,CASSLGPSGGNNEQFF
.,TRBV7-9,TRBD1,TRBJ2-6,TGTGCCAGCAAACAGGGGGATTTCGGGGCCAACGTCCTGACTTTC,CASKQGDFGANVLTF
.,TRBV27,.,TRBJ2-7,TGTGCCAGCAGACTAGGCCCCTCGTTTCCGCAGTACTTC,CASRLGPSFPQYF
.,TRBV7-9,TRBD1,TRBJ1-1,TGTGCCAGCAGCTTAGGGTTACAGGGGGTTACTGAAGCTTTCTTT,CASSLGLQGVTEAFF
.,TRBV27,.,TRBJ2-7,TGTGCCAGCAGTAAGCAGGGTATATACGAGCAGTACTTC,CASSKQGIYEQYF
.,TRBV5-1,.,TRBJ2-3,TGCGCCAGCAGTGTCAGGGTAAGTAGAGATACGCAGTATTTT,CASSVRVSRDTQYF